The present T cell receptor (beta chain) was sequenced within a study of T cell responses to AZD1222 COVID-19 vaccine. The assay was immunoSEQ multiplex PCR, and TCRdb's table has in-frame clones only and misses some. Among some 170,000 clones listed, about 92% were seen once. Sequencing was performed on peripheral blood, taken on day 0 of AZD1222 vaccination. This sequence originates from an adult in good health.

In DNA form, the CDR3 reads TGCGCCAGCAGCTTGGAATGGGGTTCCCTCGTGGCTTTCTTT. Translated, it gives CASSLEWGSLVAFF. V usage is TRBV5-1 and J usage is TRBJ1-1; D is undetermined. Germline CDR1 is SGHRS and CDR2 is YFSETQ. CDR3 length equals 14 residues. V lost 0 bases, J lost 11 bases, and 17 bases lay in between. The variable domain in full, with the rest retrieved from reference TRBV5-1 and TRBJ1-1, is KAGVTQTPRYLIKTRGQQVTLSCSPISGHRSVSWYQQTPGQGLQFLFEYFSETQRNKGNFPGRFSGRQFSNSRSEMNVSTLELGDSALYLCASSLEWGSLVAFFGQGTRLTVV.